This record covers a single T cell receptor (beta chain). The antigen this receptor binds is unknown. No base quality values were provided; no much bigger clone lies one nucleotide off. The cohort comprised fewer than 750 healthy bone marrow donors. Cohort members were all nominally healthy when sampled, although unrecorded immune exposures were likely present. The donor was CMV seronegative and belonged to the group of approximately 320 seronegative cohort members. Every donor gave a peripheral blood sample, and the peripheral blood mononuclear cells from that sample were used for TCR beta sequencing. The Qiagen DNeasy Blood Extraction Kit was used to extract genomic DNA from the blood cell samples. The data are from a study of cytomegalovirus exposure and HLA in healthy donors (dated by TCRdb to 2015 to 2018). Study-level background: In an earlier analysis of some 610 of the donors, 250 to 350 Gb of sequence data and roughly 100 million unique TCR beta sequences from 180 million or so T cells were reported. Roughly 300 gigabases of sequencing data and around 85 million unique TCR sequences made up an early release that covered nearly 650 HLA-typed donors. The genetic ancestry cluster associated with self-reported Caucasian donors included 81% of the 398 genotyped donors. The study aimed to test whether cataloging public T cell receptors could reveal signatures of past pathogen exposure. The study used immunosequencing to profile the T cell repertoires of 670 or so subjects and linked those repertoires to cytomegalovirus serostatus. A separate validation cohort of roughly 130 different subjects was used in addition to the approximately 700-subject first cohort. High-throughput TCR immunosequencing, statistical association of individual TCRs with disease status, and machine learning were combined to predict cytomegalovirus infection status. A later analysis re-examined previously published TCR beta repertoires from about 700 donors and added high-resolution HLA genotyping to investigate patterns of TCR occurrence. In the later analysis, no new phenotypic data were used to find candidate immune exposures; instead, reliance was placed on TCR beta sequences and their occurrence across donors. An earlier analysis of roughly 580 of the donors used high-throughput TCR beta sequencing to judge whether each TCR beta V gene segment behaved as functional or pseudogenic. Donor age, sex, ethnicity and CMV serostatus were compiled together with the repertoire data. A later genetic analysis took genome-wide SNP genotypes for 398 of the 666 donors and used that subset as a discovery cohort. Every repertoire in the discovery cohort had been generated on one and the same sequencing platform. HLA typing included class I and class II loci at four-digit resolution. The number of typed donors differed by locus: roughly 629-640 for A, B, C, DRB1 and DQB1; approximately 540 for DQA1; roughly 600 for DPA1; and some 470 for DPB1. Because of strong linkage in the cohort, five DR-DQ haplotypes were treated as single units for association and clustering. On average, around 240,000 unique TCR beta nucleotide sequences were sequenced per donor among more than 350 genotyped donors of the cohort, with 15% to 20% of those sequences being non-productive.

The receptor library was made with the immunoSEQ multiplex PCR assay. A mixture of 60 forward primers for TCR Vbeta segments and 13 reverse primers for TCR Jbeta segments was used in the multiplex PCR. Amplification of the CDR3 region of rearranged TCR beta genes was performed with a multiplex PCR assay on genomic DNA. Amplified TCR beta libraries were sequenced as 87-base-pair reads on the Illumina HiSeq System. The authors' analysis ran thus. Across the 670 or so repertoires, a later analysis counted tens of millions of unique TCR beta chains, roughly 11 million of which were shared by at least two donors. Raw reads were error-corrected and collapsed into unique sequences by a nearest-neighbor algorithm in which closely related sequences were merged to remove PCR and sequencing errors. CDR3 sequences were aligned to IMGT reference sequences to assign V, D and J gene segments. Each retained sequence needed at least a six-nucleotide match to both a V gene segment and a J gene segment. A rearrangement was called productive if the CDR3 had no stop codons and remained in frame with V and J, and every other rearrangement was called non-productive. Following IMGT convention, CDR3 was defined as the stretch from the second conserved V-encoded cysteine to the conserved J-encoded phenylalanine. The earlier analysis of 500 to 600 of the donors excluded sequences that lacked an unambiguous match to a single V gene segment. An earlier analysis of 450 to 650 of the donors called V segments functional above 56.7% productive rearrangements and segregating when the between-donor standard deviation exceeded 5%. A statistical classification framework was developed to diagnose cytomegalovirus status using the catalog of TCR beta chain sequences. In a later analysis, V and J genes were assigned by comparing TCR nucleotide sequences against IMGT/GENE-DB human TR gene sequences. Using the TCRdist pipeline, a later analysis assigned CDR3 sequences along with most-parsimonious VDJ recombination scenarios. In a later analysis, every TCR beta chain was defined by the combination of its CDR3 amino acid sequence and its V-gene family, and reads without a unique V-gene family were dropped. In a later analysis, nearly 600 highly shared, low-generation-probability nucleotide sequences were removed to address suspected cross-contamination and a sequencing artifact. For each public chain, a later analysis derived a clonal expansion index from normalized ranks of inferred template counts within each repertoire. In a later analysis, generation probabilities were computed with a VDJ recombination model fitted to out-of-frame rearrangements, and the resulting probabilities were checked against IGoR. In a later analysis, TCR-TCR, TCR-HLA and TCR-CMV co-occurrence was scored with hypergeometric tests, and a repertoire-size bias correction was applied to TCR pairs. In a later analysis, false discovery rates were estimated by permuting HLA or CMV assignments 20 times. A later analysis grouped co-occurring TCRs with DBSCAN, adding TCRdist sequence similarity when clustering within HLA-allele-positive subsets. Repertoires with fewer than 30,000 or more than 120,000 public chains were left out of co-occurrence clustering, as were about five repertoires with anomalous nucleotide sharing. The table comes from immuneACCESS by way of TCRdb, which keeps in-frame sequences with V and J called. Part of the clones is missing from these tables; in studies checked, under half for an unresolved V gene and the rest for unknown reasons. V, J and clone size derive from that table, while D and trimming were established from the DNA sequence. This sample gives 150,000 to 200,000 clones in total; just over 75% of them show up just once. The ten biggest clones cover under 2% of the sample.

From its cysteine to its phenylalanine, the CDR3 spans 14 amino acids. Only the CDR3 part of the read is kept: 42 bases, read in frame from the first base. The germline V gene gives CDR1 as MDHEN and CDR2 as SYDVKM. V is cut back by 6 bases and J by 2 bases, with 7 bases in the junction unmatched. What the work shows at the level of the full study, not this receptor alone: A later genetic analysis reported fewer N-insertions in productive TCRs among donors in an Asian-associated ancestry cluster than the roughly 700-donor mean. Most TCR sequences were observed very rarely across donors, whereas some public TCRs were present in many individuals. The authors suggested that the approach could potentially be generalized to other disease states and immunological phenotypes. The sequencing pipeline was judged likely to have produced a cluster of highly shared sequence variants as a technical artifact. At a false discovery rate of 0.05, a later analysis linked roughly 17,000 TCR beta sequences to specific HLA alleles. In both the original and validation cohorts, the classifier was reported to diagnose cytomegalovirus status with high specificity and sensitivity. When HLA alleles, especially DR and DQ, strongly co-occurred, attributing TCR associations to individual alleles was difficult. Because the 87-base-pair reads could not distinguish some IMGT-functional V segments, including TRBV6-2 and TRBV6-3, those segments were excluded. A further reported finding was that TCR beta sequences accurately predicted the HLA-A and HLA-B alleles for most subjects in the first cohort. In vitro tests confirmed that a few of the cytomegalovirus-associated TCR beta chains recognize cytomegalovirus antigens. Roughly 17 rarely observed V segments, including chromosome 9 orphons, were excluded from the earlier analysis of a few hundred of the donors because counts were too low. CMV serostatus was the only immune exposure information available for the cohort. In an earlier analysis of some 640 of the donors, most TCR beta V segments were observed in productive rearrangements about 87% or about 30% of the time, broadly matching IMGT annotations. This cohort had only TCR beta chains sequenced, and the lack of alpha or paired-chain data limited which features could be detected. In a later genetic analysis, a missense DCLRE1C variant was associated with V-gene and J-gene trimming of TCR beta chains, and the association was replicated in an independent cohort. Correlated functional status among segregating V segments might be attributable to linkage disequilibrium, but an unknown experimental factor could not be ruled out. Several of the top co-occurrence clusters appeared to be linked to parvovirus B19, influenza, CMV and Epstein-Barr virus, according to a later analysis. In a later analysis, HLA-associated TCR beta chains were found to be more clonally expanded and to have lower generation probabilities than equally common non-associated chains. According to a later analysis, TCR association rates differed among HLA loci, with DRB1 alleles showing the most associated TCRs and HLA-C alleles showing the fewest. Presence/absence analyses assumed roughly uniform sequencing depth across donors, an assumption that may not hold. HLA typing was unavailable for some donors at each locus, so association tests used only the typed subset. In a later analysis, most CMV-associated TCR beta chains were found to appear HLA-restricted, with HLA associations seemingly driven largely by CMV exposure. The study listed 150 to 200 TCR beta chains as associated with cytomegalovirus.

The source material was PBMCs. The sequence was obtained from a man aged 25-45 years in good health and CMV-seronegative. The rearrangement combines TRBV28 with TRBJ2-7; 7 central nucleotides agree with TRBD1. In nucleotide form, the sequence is TGTGCCAGCAGCTCTCCTGGACAGGCCTACGAGCAGTACTTC. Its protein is CASSSPGQAYEQYF.